The clone carrying this T cell receptor (beta chain) was counted many times. As yet, its antigen is unknown. The sample comes from a study of T-cell reconstitution after alpha-beta-depleted transplantation in children. Study-wide results and limits: Diversity and T-cell counts at one year after transplant derived mostly from new T cells. From surviving recipient T cells and thymic progenitors came the high day-60 TCRbeta diversity observed in some patients. Several hundred expanded graft clones reportedly were the source of alpha-beta T cells about two months after transplant.

Molecular barcoding with unique molecular identifiers was used for the TCRbeta library. Using its own MiXCR run on the PCR reads, TCRdb lists one record per CDR3 protein. The repertoire holds about 470,000 distinct CDR3 sequences, with roughly two fifths as singletons. CDR3 size: 15 residues. Trimming removed 2 bases at V and 5 bases at J, with 16 bases between. Germline CDR1 and CDR2: MNHEY and SMNVEV (reference sequence). Source: PBMCs, taken before TCRalphabeta/CD19-depleted stem cell transplant. V gene TRBV27 combines with J gene TRBJ2-7; maybe TRBD1 (6 bases). The sequence derives from a girl aged 2 to 9 with aplastic anemia, due to receive a stem cell transplant. The CDR3 DNA reads TGTGCCAGCAGTTTACCCGGGACATTGCCCAACGAGCAGTACTTC. Its protein is CASSLPGTLPNEQYF.